The entry below describes one T cell receptor beta chain. The protocol was immunoSEQ multiplex PCR, while the TCRdb copy is restricted to in-frame clones and leaves out a portion. The sample lists roughly 28,000 clones; about 89% were seen once. CDR3 size: 13 residues. CDR1 and CDR2 (germline): SGHDT, YYEEEE. Trimming stripped 2 bases from V and 1 base from J, with 6 bases between. The data were obtained in a study of T cell changes during pregnancy in multiple sclerosis. Here the sequenced sample was CD4+ T cells from peripheral blood mononuclear cells, taken in the first trimester of pregnancy. The chain links TRBV5-6 to TRBJ2-5; maybe TRBD1 (6 bases). The TCR originated in a female donor in good health, enrolled as a control in a pregnancy study. This chain's CDR3 is CASSLQGQETQYF. The CDR3 coding sequence is TGTGCCAGCAGCTTACAGGGCCAAGAGACCCAGTACTTC.